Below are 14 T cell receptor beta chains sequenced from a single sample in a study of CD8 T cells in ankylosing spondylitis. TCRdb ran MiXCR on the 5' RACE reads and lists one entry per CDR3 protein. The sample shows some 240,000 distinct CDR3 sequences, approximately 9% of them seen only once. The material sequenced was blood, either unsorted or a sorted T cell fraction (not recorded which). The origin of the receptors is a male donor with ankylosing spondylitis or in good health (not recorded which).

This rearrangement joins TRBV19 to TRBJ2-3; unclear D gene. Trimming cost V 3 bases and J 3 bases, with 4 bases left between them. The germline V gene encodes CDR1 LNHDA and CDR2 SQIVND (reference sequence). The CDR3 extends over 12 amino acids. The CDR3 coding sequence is TGTGCCAGTAGTATGGGAACAGATACGCAGTATTTT. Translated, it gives CASSMGTDTQYF.

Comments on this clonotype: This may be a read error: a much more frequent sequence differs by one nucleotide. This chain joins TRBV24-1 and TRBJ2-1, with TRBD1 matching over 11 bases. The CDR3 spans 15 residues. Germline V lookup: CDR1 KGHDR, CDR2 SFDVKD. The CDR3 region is CAPSDKGQGDNEQFF. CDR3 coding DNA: TGTGCCCCCAGTGATAAGGGACAGGGGGACAATGAGCAGTTCTTC.

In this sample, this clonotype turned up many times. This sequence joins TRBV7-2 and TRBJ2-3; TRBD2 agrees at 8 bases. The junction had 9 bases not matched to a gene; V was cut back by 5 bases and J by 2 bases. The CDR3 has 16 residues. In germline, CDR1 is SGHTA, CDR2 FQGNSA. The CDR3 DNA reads TGTGCCAGCAGCGCTGGCCAGCGGGGGTACACAGATACGCAGTATTTT. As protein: CASSAGQRGYTDTQYF.

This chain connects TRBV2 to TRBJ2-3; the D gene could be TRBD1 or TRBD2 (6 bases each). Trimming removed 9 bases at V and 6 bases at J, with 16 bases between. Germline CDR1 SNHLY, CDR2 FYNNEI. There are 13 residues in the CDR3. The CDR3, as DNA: TGTGCCAGAGAGATAGGGGGGACGGATACGCAGTATTTT. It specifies CAREIGGTDTQYF.

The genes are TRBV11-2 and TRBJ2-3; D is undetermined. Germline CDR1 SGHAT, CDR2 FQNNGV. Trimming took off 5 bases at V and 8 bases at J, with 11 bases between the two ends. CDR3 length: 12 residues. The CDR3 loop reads CASSLPIGTQYF. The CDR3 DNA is TGTGCCAGCAGCCTCCCGATTGGTACGCAGTATTTT.

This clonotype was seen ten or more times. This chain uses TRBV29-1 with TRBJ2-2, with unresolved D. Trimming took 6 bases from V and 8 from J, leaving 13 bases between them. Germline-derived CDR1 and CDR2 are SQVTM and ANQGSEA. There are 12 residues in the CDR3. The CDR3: CSVAPTAGELFF. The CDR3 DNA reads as TGCAGCGTGGCTCCTACGGCGGGGGAGCTGTTTTTT.

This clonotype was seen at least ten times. CDR3 residues: CATTSGQGDTQYF. In nucleotides, the CDR3 is TGTGCCACCACCAGCGGCCAAGGAGATACGCAGTATTTT. The rearrangement links TRBV24-1 to TRBJ2-3; TRBD2 is a possible D gene (5 bases). This CDR3 is built from 13 residues. V lost 8 bases and J lost 5, with 13 bases in between. Germline CDR1 reads KGHDR; CDR2 reads SFDVKD.

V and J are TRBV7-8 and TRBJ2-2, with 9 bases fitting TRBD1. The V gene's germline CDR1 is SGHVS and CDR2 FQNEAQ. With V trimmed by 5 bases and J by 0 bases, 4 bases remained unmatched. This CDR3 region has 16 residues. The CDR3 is CASSRGQGANTGELFF. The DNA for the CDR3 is TGTGCCAGCAGCCGGGGACAGGGTGCGAACACCGGGGAGCTGTTTTTT.

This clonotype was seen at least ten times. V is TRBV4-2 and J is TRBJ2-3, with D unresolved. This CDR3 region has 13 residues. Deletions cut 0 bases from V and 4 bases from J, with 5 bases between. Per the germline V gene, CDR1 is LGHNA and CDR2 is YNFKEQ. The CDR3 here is CASSQDEPDTQYF. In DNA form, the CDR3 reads TGTGCCAGCAGCCAAGATGAGCCAGATACGCAGTATTTT.

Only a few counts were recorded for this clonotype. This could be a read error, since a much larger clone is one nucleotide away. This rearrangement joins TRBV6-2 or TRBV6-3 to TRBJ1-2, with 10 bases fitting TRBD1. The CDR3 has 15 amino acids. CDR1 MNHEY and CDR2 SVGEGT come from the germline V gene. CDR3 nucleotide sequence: TGTGCCAGCAGCCGTTCCTCCGGGACAGGGGATGGCTACCCCTTC. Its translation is CASSRSSGTGDGYPF.

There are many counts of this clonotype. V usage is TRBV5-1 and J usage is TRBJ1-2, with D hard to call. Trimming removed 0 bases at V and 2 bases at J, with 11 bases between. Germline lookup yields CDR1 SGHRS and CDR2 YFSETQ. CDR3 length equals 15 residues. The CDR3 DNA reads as TGCGCCAGCAGCTTGGATCTACCGGGGAACTATGGCTACACCTTC. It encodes CASSLDLPGNYGYTF.

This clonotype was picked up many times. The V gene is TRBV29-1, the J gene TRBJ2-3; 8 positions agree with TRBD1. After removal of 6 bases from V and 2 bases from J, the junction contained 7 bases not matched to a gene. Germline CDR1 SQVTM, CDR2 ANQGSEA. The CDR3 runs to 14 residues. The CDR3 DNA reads TGCAGCGTCCGCGACAGGGGACCCACAGATACGCAGTATTTT. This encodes CSVRDRGPTDTQYF.

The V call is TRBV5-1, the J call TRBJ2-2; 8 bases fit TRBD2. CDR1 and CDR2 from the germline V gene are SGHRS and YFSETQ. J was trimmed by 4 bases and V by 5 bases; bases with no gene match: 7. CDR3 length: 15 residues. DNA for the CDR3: TGCGCCAGCAGGGCGGTAGCGGGACTCACCGGGGAGCTGTTTTTT. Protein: CASRAVAGLTGELFF.

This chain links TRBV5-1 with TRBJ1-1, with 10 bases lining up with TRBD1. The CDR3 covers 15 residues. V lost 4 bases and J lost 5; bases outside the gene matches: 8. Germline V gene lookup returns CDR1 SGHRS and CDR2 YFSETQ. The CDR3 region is CASSTGDRGGTEAFF. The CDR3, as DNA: TGCGCCAGCAGCACCGGGGACAGGGGAGGAACTGAAGCTTTCTTT.